This T cell receptor (beta chain) appears in the sequencing data of a study of sequential checkpoint blockade in melanoma. Sequenced by immunoSEQ multiplex PCR; TCRdb stores in-frame clones only, minus some. The top ten clones hold around 10% of a sample with 40,000 or so clones, about nine tenths of them seen once. Treatment reported: randomized to nivolumab then ipilimumab (arm A) or the reverse (arm B). The germline V gene has CDR1 LGHNA and CDR2 YNFKEQ. J gave up 7 bases and V 1 base, and 2 bases lay outside the gene matches. This CDR3 contains 15 residues. The gene calls are TRBV4-2 and TRBJ2-1, with TRBD2 matching over 12 bases. The sequence came from a human donor with melanoma. The sequencing here drew on CD8+ T cells sorted from blood (inferred from file names), taken from a patient given nivolumab and ipilimumab in sequence. The CDR3 protein is CASSQVTSGSNEQFF. In DNA, the CDR3 is TGTGCCAGCAGCCAAGTGACTAGCGGGAGTAATGAGCAGTTCTTC.